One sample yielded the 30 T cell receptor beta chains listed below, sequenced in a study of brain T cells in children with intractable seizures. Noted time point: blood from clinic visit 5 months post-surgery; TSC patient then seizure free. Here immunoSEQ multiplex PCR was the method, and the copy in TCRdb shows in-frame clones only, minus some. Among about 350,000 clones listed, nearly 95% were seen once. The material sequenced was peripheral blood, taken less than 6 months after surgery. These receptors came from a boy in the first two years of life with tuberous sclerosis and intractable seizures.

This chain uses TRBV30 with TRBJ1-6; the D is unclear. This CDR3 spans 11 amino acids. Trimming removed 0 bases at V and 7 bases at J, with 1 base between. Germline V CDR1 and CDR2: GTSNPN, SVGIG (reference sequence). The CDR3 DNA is TGTGCCTGGAGTGTAAATTCACCCCTCCACTTT. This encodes CAWSVNSPLHF. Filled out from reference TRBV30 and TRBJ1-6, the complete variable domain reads SQTIHQWPATLVQPVGSPLSLECTVEGTSNPNLYWYRQAAGRGLQLLFYSVGIGQISSEVPQNLSASRPQDRQFILSSKKLLLSDSGFYLCAWSVNSPLHFGNGTRLTVT.

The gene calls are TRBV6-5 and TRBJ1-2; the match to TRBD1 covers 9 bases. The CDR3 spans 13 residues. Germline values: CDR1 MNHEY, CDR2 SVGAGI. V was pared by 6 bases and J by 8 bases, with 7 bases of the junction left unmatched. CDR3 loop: CASSDRGFWGYTF. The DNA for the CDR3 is TGTGCCAGCAGCGACAGGGGGTTTTGGGGCTACACCTTC.

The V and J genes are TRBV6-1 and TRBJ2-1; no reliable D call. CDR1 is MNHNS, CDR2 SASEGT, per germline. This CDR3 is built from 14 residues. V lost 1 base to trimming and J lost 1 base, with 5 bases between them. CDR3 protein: CASSEVPSYNEQFF. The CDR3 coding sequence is TGTGCCAGCAGTGAAGTCCCTTCCTACAATGAGCAGTTCTTC.

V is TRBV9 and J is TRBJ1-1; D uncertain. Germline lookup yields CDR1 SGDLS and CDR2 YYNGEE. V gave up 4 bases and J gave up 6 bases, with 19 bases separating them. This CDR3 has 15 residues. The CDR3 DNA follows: TGTGCCAGCAGCCCCGATGGACTTATCCCCCCTGAAGCTTTCTTT. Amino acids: CASSPDGLIPPEAFF.

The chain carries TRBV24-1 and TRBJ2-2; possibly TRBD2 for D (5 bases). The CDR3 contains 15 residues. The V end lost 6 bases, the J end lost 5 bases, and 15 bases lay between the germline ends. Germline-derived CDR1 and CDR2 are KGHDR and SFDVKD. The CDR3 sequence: CATSSSSLLTGELFF. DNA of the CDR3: TGTGCCACCAGTTCGTCTAGCTTACTAACCGGGGAGCTGTTTTTT.

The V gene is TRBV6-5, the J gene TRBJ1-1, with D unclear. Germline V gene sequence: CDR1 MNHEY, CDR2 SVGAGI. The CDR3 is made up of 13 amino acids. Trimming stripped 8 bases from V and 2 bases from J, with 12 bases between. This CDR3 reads CASRTGLNTEAFF. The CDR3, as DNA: TGTGCCAGCCGGACGGGATTAAACACTGAAGCTTTCTTT.

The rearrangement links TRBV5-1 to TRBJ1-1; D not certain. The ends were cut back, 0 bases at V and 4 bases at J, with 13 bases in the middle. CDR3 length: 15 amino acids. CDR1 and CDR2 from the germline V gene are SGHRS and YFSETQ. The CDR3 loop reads CASSLVGPRTTEAFF. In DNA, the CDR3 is TGCGCCAGCAGCTTGGTCGGCCCACGGACCACTGAAGCTTTCTTT.

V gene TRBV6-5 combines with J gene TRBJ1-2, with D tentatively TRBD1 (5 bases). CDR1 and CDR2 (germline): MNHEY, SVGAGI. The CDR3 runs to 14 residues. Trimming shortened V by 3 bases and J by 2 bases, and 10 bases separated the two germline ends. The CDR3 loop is CASSYSAGNYGYTF. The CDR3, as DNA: TGTGCCAGCAGTTATTCTGCAGGGAACTATGGCTACACCTTC.

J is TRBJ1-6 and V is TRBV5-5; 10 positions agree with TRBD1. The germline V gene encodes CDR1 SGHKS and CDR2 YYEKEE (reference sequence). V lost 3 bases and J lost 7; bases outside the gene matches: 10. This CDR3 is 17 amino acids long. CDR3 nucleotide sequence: TGTGCCAGCAGCTCGGGTCCGGGACAGGGGCGGAATTCACCCCTCCACTTT. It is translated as CASSSGPGQGRNSPLHF. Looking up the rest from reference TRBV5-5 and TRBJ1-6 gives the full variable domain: DAGVTQSPTHLIKTRGQQVTLRCSPISGHKSVSWYQQVLGQGPQFIFQYYEKEERGRGNFPDRFSARQFPNYSSELNVNALLLGDSALYLCASSSGPGQGRNSPLHFGNGTRLTVT.

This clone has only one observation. The CDR3 protein is CASIRDTNQPQHF. CDR3 DNA sequence: TGTGCCAGCATCCGGGACACCAATCAGCCCCAGCATTTT. This chain joins TRBV2 and TRBJ1-5, with a possible D match to TRBD1 (6 bases). V lost 7 bases to trimming and J lost 3 bases, with 10 bases between them. CDR3 length: 13 amino acids. CDR1 is SNHLY, CDR2 FYNNEI, per germline.

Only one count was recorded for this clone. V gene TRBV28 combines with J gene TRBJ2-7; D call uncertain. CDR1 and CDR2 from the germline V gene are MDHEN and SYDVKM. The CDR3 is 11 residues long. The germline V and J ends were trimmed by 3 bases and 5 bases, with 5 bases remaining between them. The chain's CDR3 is CASSFSNEQYF. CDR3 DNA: TGTGCCAGCAGTTTTTCGAACGAGCAGTACTTC.

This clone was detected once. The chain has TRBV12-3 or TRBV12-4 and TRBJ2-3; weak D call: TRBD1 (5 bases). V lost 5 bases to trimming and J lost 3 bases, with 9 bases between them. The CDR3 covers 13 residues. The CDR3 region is CASSVGETDTQYF. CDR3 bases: TGTGCCAGCAGTGTAGGGGAAACAGATACGCAGTATTTT.

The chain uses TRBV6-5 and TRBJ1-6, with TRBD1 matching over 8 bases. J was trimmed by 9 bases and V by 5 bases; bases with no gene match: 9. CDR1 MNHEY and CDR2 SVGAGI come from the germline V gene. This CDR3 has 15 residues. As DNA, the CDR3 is TGTGCCAGCAGTCCCTCCCGGGACAGGCTTTCACCCCTCCACTTT. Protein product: CASSPSRDRLSPLHF.

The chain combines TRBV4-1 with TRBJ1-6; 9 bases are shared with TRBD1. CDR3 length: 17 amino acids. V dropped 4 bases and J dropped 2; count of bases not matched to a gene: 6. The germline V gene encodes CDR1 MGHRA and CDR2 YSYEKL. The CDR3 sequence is CASSPAGQGPYNSPLHF. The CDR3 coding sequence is TGCGCCAGCAGCCCCGCGGGACAGGGACCCTATAATTCACCCCTCCACTTT.

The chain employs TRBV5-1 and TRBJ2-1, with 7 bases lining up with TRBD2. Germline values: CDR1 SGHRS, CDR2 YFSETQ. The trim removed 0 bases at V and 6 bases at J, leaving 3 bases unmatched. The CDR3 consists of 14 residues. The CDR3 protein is CASSLGDYLNEQFF. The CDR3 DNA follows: TGCGCCAGCAGCTTGGGGGACTATCTCAATGAGCAGTTCTTC.

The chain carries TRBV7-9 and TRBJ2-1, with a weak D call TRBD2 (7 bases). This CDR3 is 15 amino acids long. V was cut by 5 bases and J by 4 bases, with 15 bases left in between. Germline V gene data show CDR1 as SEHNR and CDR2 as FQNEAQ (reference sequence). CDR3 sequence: CASSRGRDTYNEQFF. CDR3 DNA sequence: TGTGCCAGCAGCCGAGGGAGGGACACATACAATGAGCAGTTCTTC.

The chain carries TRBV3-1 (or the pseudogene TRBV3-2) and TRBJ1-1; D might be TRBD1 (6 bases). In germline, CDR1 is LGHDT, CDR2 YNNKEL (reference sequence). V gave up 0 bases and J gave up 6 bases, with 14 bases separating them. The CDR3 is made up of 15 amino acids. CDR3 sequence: CASSQELGGLAEAFF. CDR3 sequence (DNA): TGTGCCAGCAGCCAAGAGTTGGGGGGGCTCGCTGAAGCTTTCTTT.

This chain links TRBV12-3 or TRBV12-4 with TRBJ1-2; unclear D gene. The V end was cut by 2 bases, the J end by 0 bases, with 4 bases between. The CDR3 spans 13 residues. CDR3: CASSLNANYGYTF. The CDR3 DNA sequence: TGTGCCAGCAGTTTAAATGCTAACTATGGCTACACCTTC.

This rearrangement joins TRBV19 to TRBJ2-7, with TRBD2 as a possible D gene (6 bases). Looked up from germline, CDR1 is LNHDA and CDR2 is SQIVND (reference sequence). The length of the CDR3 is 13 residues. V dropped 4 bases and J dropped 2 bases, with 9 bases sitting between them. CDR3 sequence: CASSTPGAYEQYF. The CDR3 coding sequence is TGTGCCAGTAGTACGCCGGGAGCCTACGAGCAGTACTTC.

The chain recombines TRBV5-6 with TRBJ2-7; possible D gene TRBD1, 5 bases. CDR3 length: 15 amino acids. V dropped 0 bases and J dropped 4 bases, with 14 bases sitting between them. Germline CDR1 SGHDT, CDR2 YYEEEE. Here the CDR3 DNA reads TGTGCCAGCAGCTTGGCCGCGACAGAACTTTACGAGCAGTACTTC. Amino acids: CASSLAATELYEQYF.

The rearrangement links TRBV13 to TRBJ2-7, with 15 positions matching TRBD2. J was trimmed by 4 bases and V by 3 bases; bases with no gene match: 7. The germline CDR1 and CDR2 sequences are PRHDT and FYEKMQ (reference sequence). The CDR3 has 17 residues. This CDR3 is CASSFSGLAGGGYEQYF. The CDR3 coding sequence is TGTGCCAGCAGCTTTAGCGGACTAGCGGGAGGGGGTTACGAGCAGTACTTC.

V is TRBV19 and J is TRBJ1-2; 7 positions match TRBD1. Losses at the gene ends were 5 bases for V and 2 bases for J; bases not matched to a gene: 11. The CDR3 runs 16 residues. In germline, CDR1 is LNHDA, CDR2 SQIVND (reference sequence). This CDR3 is CASSSIGSQGNYGYTF. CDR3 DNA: TGTGCCAGTAGTTCCATTGGGTCACAGGGGAACTATGGCTACACCTTC.

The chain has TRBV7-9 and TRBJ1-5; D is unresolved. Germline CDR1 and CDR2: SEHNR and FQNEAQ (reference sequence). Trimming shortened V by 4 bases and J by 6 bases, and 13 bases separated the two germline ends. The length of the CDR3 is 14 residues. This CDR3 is CASSSTEVGQPQHF. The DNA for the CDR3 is TGTGCCAGCAGCTCGACGGAGGTTGGTCAGCCCCAGCATTTT.

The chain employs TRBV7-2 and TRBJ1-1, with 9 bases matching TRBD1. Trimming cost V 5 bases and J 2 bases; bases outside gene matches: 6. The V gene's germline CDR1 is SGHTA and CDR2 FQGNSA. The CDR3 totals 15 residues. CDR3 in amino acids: CASSKRQGVNTEAFF. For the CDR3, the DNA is TGTGCCAGCAGCAAACGACAGGGGGTAAACACTGAAGCTTTCTTT.

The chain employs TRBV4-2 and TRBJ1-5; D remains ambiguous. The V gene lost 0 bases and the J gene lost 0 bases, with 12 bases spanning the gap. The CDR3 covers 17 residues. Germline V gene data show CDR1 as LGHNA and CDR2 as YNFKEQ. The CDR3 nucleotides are TGTGCCAGCAGCCAAGATTGGCCGCAGCATAGCAATCAGCCCCAGCATTTT. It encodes CASSQDWPQHSNQPQHF.

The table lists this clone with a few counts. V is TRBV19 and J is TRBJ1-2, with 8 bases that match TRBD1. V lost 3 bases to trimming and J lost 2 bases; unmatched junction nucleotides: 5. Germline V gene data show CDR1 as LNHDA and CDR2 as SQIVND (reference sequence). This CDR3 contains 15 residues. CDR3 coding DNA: TGTGCCAGTAGTATGGTACAGGGGGGGAACTATGGCTACACCTTC. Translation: CASSMVQGGNYGYTF.

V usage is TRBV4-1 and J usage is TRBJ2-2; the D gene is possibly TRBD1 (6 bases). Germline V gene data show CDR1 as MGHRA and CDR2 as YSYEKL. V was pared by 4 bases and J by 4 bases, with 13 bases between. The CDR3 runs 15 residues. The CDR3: CASSPRTEITGELFF. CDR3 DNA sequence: TGCGCCAGCAGCCCACGGACAGAGATCACCGGGGAGCTGTTTTTT.

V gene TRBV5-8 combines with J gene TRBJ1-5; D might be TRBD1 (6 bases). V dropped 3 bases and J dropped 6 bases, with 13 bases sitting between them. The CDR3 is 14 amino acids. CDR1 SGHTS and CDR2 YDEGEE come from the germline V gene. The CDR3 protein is CASSWGRGAQPQHF. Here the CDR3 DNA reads TGTGCCAGCAGCTGGGGGCGGGGAGCTCAGCCCCAGCATTTT.

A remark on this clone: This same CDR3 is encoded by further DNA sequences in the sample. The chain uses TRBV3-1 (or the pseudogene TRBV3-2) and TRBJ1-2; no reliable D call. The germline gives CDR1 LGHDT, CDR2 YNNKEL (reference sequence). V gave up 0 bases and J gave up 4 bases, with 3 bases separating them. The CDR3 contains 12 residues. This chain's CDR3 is CASSQDSYGYTF. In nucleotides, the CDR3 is TGTGCCAGCAGCCAAGACAGCTATGGCTACACCTTC.

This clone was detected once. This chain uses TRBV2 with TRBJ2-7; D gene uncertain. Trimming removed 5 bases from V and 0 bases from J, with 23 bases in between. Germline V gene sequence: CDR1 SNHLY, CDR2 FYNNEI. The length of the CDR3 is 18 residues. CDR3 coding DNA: TGTGCCAGCAGTCCTAGACCCCCAGCCGATCCCTACTCCTACGAGCAGTACTTC. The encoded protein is CASSPRPPADPYSYEQYF.